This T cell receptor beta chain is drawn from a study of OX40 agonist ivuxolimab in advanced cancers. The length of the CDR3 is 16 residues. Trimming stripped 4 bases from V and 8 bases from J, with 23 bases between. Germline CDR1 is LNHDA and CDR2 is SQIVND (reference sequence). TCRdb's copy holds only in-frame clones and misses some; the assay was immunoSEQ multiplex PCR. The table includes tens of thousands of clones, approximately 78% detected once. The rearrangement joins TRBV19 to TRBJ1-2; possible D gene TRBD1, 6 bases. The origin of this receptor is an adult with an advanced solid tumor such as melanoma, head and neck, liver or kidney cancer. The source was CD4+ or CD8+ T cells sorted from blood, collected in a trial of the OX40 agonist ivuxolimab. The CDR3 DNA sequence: TGTGCCAGTAGTACTTTAACCTCTTCGGGGGCGAGGGGCTACACCTTC. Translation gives CASSTLTSSGARGYTF.